These T cell receptor beta chains were read from a single sample in a study of response to subunit inactivated influenza vaccine. TCRdb re-called the RT-PCR reads with MiXCR, one entry per CDR3 protein. The data contain 600,000 to 850,000 distinct CDR3 sequences, 13% to 15% of them singletons. This specimen was PBMCs from blood, taken around 15 days before vaccination. The receptors derive from a man aged 45-60 years who received an inactivated influenza vaccine. CDR3s include the opening cysteine and the closing phenylalanine or tryptophan. D genes are given only for firm matches. Clone size is given for some rows only: seen once, a few or many times, or a class if the clone is expanded.

CDR3 DNA	CDR3 protein	V gene	J gene	D gene	clone size
TGTGCCAGCAGCTTAAAGGGGGGCTCCGGGGAGCTGTTTTTT	CASSLKGGSGELFF	TRBV7-9	TRBJ2-2	NA	NA
TGTGCCAGCAGTTCGCCGGGACAGGGCTATGGCTACACCTTC	CASSSPGQGYGYTF	TRBV6-5	TRBJ1-2	TRBD1	few
TGTGCCAGCAGCGTAGTGGGGGGAATCGGTAACTTC	CASSVVGGIGNF	TRBV7-8	TRBJ2-7	NA	NA
TGTGCCAGCAGTTACTCGAAAAACAGGGGCACCAGCTCCTACAATGAGCAGTTCTTC	CASSYSKNRGTSSYNEQFF	TRBV6-2/TRBV6-3	TRBJ2-1	TRBD1	NA
TGTGCCAGTTTAAGACAGAACAATGAGCAGTTCTTC	CASLRQNNEQFF	TRBV12-3/TRBV12-4	TRBJ2-1	NA	NA
TGCAGTGCTAGCCGGGGGTATGGCTACACCTTC	CSASRGYGYTF	TRBV20-1	TRBJ1-2	NA	many
TGTGCCAGCAGTCTATCCCTAGCGGGAGGAAGACATGAGCAGTTCTTC	CASSLSLAGGRHEQFF	TRBV6-1	TRBJ2-1	TRBD2	many
TGTGCCAGCAGTAATACAGGGACCTATGGCTACACCTTC	CASSNTGTYGYTF	TRBV27	TRBJ1-2	NA	many
TGCAGCGTTGGGGCCAGGTTTAATGAAAAACTGTTTTTT	CSVGARFNEKLFF	TRBV29-1	TRBJ1-4	NA	once
TGCAGCGTTGAAATGAGACTAGCTGGGAATGAGCAGTTCTTC	CSVEMRLAGNEQFF	TRBV29-1	TRBJ2-1	TRBD2	many
TGCGCCTCAGGGACTGAGGCCTACGAGCAGTACTTC	CASGTEAYEQYF	TRBV5-1	TRBJ2-7	NA	few
TGTGCCAGCAGCGAGACGGTTAGCAATCAGCCCCAGCATTTT	CASSETVSNQPQHF	TRBV7-6	TRBJ1-5	NA	NA
TGCAGCGTGGGACAGGGGGCGGTCTACGAGCAGTACTTC	CSVGQGAVYEQYF	TRBV29-1	TRBJ2-7	TRBD1	NA
TGCAGTGCTACCAGGACAGTTCAAGAGACCCAGTACTTC	CSATRTVQETQYF	TRBV20-1	TRBJ2-5	NA	few
TGTGCCAGCAGCTTAGCAACTAGCGGGAGGATATACAATGAGCAGTTCTTC	CASSLATSGRIYNEQFF	TRBV11-2	TRBJ2-1	TRBD2	NA
TGTGCCAGCAGCTTAGTTTGGCCGGGGAGTGACGAGCAGTACTTC	CASSLVWPGSDEQYF	TRBV7-2	TRBJ2-7	NA	few
TGCAGTGCCCGTTTTACAGGGGGTCCTCGGAATGAGCAGTTCTTC	CSARFTGGPRNEQFF	TRBV20-1	TRBJ2-1	TRBD1	few
TGTGCCAGCAGTTTCGGAAGGAATTTGATCGAGCAGTACTTC	CASSFGRNLIEQYF	TRBV5-6	TRBJ2-7	NA	few
TGTGCCTGGAGTCGCAGCGGGGGGGCCCTTGAGCAGTTCTTC	CAWSRSGGALEQFF	TRBV30	TRBJ2-1	TRBD2	NA
TGTGCCAGCAGCTTAGTTCCCACTAGCGGGAGTGTAGCCAAAAACATTCAGTACTTC	CASSLVPTSGSVAKNIQYF	TRBV11-2	TRBJ2-4	TRBD2	few
TGTGCCAGCAGCTCTCTGACCCACTCCTATGGCTACACCTTC	CASSSLTHSYGYTF	TRBV9	TRBJ1-2	NA	few
TGCGCCAGCAGCTTGGCAGCCTTCGAAAATGAGCAGTTCTTC	CASSLAAFENEQFF	TRBV5-1	TRBJ2-1	NA	NA
TGTGCCATCAGTGACCCGGTCAGGGGACTAGCGGGAGGAGGCGACAGCACAGATACGCAGTATTTT	CAISDPVRGLAGGGDSTDTQYF	TRBV10-3	TRBJ2-3	TRBD2	NA
TGTGCCAGCTCACCAATTTACCAGGGGGCAGGTGGTGAGCAGTTCTTC	CASSPIYQGAGGEQFF	TRBV18	TRBJ2-1	TRBD1	NA
TGTGCCAGCAGCTCGGTTAGCGGCCCGAGATCTTATGAAGCTTTCTTT	CASSSVSGPRSYEAFF	TRBV7-9	TRBJ1-1	NA	NA
TGTGCCAGCCTGGCTGGGCCTAATCGACGGGGGGGCACAGATACGCAGTATTTT	CASLAGPNRRGGTDTQYF	TRBV2	TRBJ2-3	TRBD2	many
TGTGCCAGCAGCCAAGAGCTAGCCCACTCCTACGAGCAGTACTTC	CASSQELAHSYEQYF	TRBV4-2	TRBJ2-7	NA	NA
TGTGCCAGCAGCCCAGCAGGAAGCTATAGCAGGCAGTACTTC	CASSPAGSYSRQYF	TRBV7-2	TRBJ2-7	NA	NA
TGTGCCAGCAGCGTCTGGACTAGCGTCGACAATGAGCAGTTCTTC	CASSVWTSVDNEQFF	TRBV9	TRBJ2-1	TRBD2	NA
TGTGCCAGCAGCTCAACCCTAGCGGGAGTGAACACCGGGGAGCTGTTTTTT	CASSSTLAGVNTGELFF	TRBV7-9	TRBJ2-2	TRBD2	many
TGCGCCAGCAGCTTCGGGAGCGCAACTAATGAAAAACTGTTTTTT	CASSFGSATNEKLFF	TRBV5-1	TRBJ1-4	NA	many
TGTGCCGGCAAAGGAGTGGGTAGTCGGCAGTACTTC	CAGKGVGSRQYF	TRBV6-5	TRBJ2-7	NA	NA
TGTGCCATCAGTGATAGGACCAGGTCTGGCACAGATACGCAGTATTTT	CAISDRTRSGTDTQYF	TRBV10-3	TRBJ2-3	NA	few
TGTGCCTGGTTAGTACTGGGGACAGGTTACAATGAGCAGTTCTTC	CAWLVLGTGYNEQFF	TRBV30	TRBJ2-1	TRBD1	few
TGCGCCAGCACCACCAGCGGGGGGGCTCAAGATACGCAGTATTTT	CASTTSGGAQDTQYF	TRBV5-1	TRBJ2-3	TRBD2	NA
TGTGCCAGCAGTCTCGGACTACCCCCGGTTACGACCCAGTACTTC	CASSLGLPPVTTQYF	TRBV28	TRBJ2-5	NA	NA
TGTGCCAGCAGCCAAGAGTCATGGCGGGGGGGCGCTAGCACAGATACGCAGTATTTT	CASSQESWRGGASTDTQYF	TRBV4-2	TRBJ2-3	TRBD2	few
TGTGCCAGCAGTAGGACACCCTATAATTCACCCCTCCACTTT	CASSRTPYNSPLHF	TRBV7-2	TRBJ1-6	NA	few
TGCGCTGCCGGACACGTAGATAATGAAAAACTGTTTTTT	CAAGHVDNEKLFF	TRBV20-1	TRBJ1-4	NA	NA
TGTGCCAGCAGCCGAGAGACAGGGTTGAACACTGAAGCTTTCTTT	CASSRETGLNTEAFF	TRBV4-2	TRBJ1-1	TRBD1	few
TGTGCCAGCTCACCCTCGGGACTAGCGGGGGGGCCGTCCTACAATGAGCAGTTCTTC	CASSPSGLAGGPSYNEQFF	TRBV18	TRBJ2-1	TRBD2	NA
TGTGCCATCACCCATGGCGGGGTAGGCAATGAGCAGTTCTTC	CAITHGGVGNEQFF	TRBV10-3	TRBJ2-1	NA	NA
TGTGCCAGCAGTTACTCAACGGGAAGGCGGAGGGCTGAAGCTTTCTTT	CASSYSTGRRRAEAFF	TRBV6-5	TRBJ1-1	NA	NA
TGTGCCAGCAGTCCGGACAGGGGGCAGCCCCAGCATTTT	CASSPDRGQPQHF	TRBV6-1	TRBJ1-5	TRBD1	few
TGCAGCGTTCGGACAGACGTTGTTGGGCCCCAGCATTTT	CSVRTDVVGPQHF	TRBV29-1	TRBJ1-5	NA	few
TGTGCCAGCAGCGGACAGGCAAATCAGCCCCAGCATTTT	CASSGQANQPQHF	TRBV7-9	TRBJ1-5	TRBD1	few
TGTGCCATCAGTGGGGGGACTAGCGGGGGCACAGGAGAGACCCAGTACTTC	CAISGGTSGGTGETQYF	TRBV10-3	TRBJ2-5	TRBD2	few
TGTGCCACCAGTGATTTTCCCGGAGAAGAGACCCAGTACTTC	CATSDFPGEETQYF	TRBV24-1	TRBJ2-5	NA	NA
TGTGCCAGCAGCCCGCGACTAGCGGAGACGGCTGAGCAGTTCTTC	CASSPRLAETAEQFF	TRBV11-2	TRBJ2-1	TRBD2	few
TGTGCCAGCAGCCAAGATCTTGGTGGGAGAACGAACACCGGGGAGCTGTTTTTT	CASSQDLGGRTNTGELFF	TRBV4-2	TRBJ2-2	NA	NA
TGTGCCAGCAGCCTGCTGGCTAGCGGGTCCTACGAGCAGTACTTC	CASSLLASGSYEQYF	TRBV7-9	TRBJ2-7	TRBD2	few
TGTGCCAGCAGTAAACCGGGACACTATAGCAATCAGCCCCAGCATTTT	CASSKPGHYSNQPQHF	TRBV6-2/TRBV6-3	TRBJ1-5	NA	few
TGCAGCGCTTCGGGGGCCGCCTACGAGCAGTACTTC	CSASGAAYEQYF	TRBV29-1	TRBJ2-7	NA	few
TGTGCCAGCAGTGCCCCAGTAGGGGATGAAAAACTGTTTTTT	CASSAPVGDEKLFF	TRBV2	TRBJ1-4	NA	NA
TGTGCCAGCAGCGCGACGGGACAGGCGAATTCACCCCTCCACTTT	CASSATGQANSPLHF	TRBV5-6	TRBJ1-6	TRBD1	NA